Shown below are 14 T cell receptor beta chains from a single sample sequenced in a study of T-cell memory formation after mild COVID-19. TCRdb analysed the 5' RACE reads with MiXCR anew, one entry per CDR3 protein. The sample includes roughly 620,000 distinct CDR3 sequences, about a sixth of them seen just once. Sequencing was carried out using PBMCs or a T cell subset sorted from them (not recorded which). These receptors all stem from an adult woman who had mild COVID-19 (a few samples of this study predate the infection). Cell type and time point are not known.

V usage is TRBV6-6 and J usage is TRBJ1-1; no firm D call. The CDR3 sequence is 11 residues long. Germline loops: CDR1 MNHNY, CDR2 SVGAGI (reference sequence). The ends were cut back, 4 bases at V and 11 bases at J, with 11 bases in the middle. The CDR3 DNA follows: TGTGCCAGCAGTTGGCAAGTTGGGGCTTTCTTT. This encodes CASSWQVGAFF.

The sample holds a few counts of this clonotype. This chain links TRBV6-2 or TRBV6-3 with TRBJ2-1, with 7 bases matching TRBD2. Germline-derived CDR1 and CDR2 are MNHEY and SVGEGT. V lost 6 bases to trimming and J lost 0 bases; unmatched junction nucleotides: 8. This CDR3 spans 16 amino acids. The DNA for the CDR3 is TGTGCCAGCAGCCTGCTGCGGGGGAGCTCCTACAATGAGCAGTTCTTC. It translates to CASSLLRGSSYNEQFF.

Comments on this clonotype: Germline and junction disagree at one end, which may indicate a read error. The rearrangement uses TRBV5-1 and TRBJ2-1; D gene unclear. Germline CDR1 is SGHRS and CDR2 is YFSETQ. This CDR3 has 13 residues. The CDR3: CASSSAWYTEQFF. Written as DNA, the CDR3 is TGCGCCAGCAGTTCCGCCTGGTACACTGAGCAGTTCTTC.

This clonotype showed up just a few times. The chain uses TRBV5-1 and TRBJ2-7, with a tentative D call TRBD2 (6 bases). Trimming left V 0 bases short and J 2 bases short, with 18 bases between. The CDR3 covers 17 residues. Germline V gene sequence: CDR1 SGHRS, CDR2 YFSETQ. The CDR3 here is CASSLARGTREAYEQYF. DNA for the CDR3: TGCGCCAGCAGCTTGGCCCGGGGAACAAGGGAGGCCTACGAGCAGTACTTC. The entire variable domain, with the rest obtained from reference TRBV5-1 and TRBJ2-7, is as follows: KAGVTQTPRYLIKTRGQQVTLSCSPISGHRSVSWYQQTPGQGLQFLFEYFSETQRNKGNFPGRFSGRQFSNSRSEMNVSTLELGDSALYLCASSLARGTREAYEQYFGPGTRLTVT.

This chain connects TRBV20-1 to TRBJ2-3, with 8 bases that match TRBD2. CDR1 is DFQATT and CDR2 is SNEGSKA in the germline V gene (reference sequence). The CDR3 sequence is 14 residues long. V shed 6 bases, J shed 4 bases, and the junction held 9 bases outside the gene matches. The CDR3 loop reads CSAGREGLADTQYF. The CDR3, as DNA: TGCAGTGCCGGGAGGGAGGGGTTAGCAGATACGCAGTATTTT.

This clonotype was counted at least ten times. The genes are TRBV27 and TRBJ2-1; TRBD2 matches 13 bases. This CDR3 has 16 amino acids. V was clipped by 3 bases and J by 7 bases; unmatched bases: 6. Germline CDR1 reads MNHEY; CDR2 reads SMNVEV (reference sequence). CDR3 coding DNA: TGTGCCAGCAGTTTCGGACTAGCGGGAGTCAGAAATGAGCAGTTCTTC. This sequence encodes CASSFGLAGVRNEQFF.

This rearrangement joins TRBV20-1 to TRBJ1-1; 10 nucleotides match TRBD1. CDR3 size: 15 residues. Germline CDR1 and CDR2: DFQATT and SNEGSKA (reference sequence). Trimming cost V 5 bases and J 0 bases; bases outside gene matches: 6. The CDR3 nucleotides are TGCAGTGCTGCGGACAGGGGGGTTATGAACACTGAAGCTTTCTTT. Protein sequence: CSAADRGVMNTEAFF.

This clonotype was detected a few times. This rearrangement joins TRBV9 to TRBJ2-3, with TRBD1 matching 9 bases. This CDR3 has 17 residues. CDR1 SGDLS and CDR2 YYNGEE come from the germline V gene. Trimming cost V 3 bases and J 3 bases; bases outside gene matches: 11. This CDR3 reads CASSGGPGTGLTDTQYF. The DNA for the CDR3 is TGTGCCAGCAGCGGAGGTCCCGGGACAGGGTTGACAGATACGCAGTATTTT.

Only a few counts were recorded for this clonotype. This sequence joins TRBV7-2 and TRBJ2-7; 7 positions agree with TRBD2. The V gene's germline CDR1 is SGHTA and CDR2 FQGNSA. The CDR3 runs 17 residues. Trimming took 5 bases from V and 3 from J; bases not matched to a gene: 16. Written as DNA, the CDR3 is TGTGCCAGCAGCCCCGACGGACTAGTTCTGAGCCGCTACGAGCAGTACTTC. Translated: CASSPDGLVLSRYEQYF.

V gene TRBV6-5 combines with J gene TRBJ1-1; TRBD1 matches at 7 bases. CDR1 is MNHEY and CDR2 is SVGAGI in the germline V gene. J lost 1 base, V lost 2 bases, and 4 bases had no gene match. The CDR3 extends over 15 amino acids. This CDR3 is CASSYGGQRNTEAFF. CDR3 DNA sequence: TGTGCCAGCAGTTACGGGGGACAGAGGAACACTGAAGCTTTCTTT.

V gene TRBV18 combines with J gene TRBJ2-7; TRBD2 matches 7 bases. CDR3 length: 16 amino acids. V trimming: 1 base; J trimming: 0 bases; junction bases outside the gene matches: 6. Germline values: CDR1 KGHSH, CDR2 LQKENI. The CDR3 nucleotides read TGTGCCAGCTCACCACGCGGGGGACGGTTCTCCTACGAGCAGTACTTC. Protein sequence: CASSPRGGRFSYEQYF.

This sequence joins TRBV25-1 and TRBJ2-5; 8 bases map to TRBD1. This CDR3 has 17 amino acids. The V segment lost 5 bases and the J segment 1 base; nucleotides outside the gene matches: 12. Germline lookup yields CDR1 MGHDK and CDR2 SYGVNS. The CDR3 nucleotides read TGTGCCAGCAGTCTTGGGGACAGGACGACCGGCCAAGAGACCCAGTACTTC. It specifies CASSLGDRTTGQETQYF.

This clonotype was found a few times. The V and J genes are TRBV9 and TRBJ2-7, with 11 bases aligning to TRBD1. Germline V gene data show CDR1 as SGDLS and CDR2 as YYNGEE. V was pared by 3 bases and J by 5 bases, with 7 bases of the junction left unmatched. The CDR3 is 15 amino acids. This CDR3 is CASSDGTGGFHEQYF. In nucleotides, the CDR3 is TGTGCCAGCAGCGACGGGACAGGGGGATTCCACGAGCAGTACTTC.

The CDR3 coding sequence is TGTGCCAGCAGCTTTTCGCGGGTTAAAGAGACCCAGTACTTC. The encoded protein is CASSFSRVKETQYF. The V and J genes are TRBV7-9 and TRBJ2-5; D is perhaps TRBD2 (5 bases). Germline CDR1 reads SEHNR; CDR2 reads FQNEAQ (reference sequence). Trimming cost V 3 bases and J 3 bases, with 11 bases left between them. The CDR3 extends over 14 amino acids. The whole variable domain, filled in from reference TRBV7-9 and TRBJ2-5, reads DTGVSQNPRHKITKRGQNVTFRCDPISEHNRLYWYRQTLGQGPEFLTYFQNEAQLEKSRLLSDRFSAERPKGSFSTLEIQRTEQGDSAMYLCASSFSRVKETQYFGPGTRLLVL.